This note documents a single T cell receptor beta chain sequence. Its antigen is still unknown. This sample was included in a study of shared clonotypes between healthy human individuals. Only in-frame clones appear in the TCRdb table, and some are missing; sequencing was by immunoSEQ multiplex PCR. The sample has 2 million to 2.5 million clones, 85% to 95% seen once. Study outcomes and limitations: Memory subsets generally showed lower estimated richness than naive subsets.

The source of this sequence is a man aged 18 to 29 in good health. Some clones in this sample may be carry-over from other donors' samples. The sequenced material came from naive CD4+ T cells from PBMCs. Subset in this sample: CD45RA+ positively selected.

The CDR3 DNA sequence: TGTGCCAGCAGTTACACGGGACGGATGAACACTGAAGCTTTCTTT. Its protein is CASSYTGRMNTEAFF. V usage is TRBV6-6 and J usage is TRBJ1-1, with D perhaps TRBD1 (5 bases). CDR3 size: 15 residues. The germline gives CDR1 MNHNY, CDR2 SVGAGI (reference sequence). The V gene lost 2 bases and the J gene lost 0 bases, with 10 bases spanning the gap.